Listed below are T cell receptor beta chains from one sample, sequenced in a study of blood T cell repertoires in COVID-19. TCRdb's table, derived via immunoSEQ multiplex PCR, lists solely in-frame clones and lacks some. The sample records approximately 170,000 clones, roughly 84% being singletons. The sample was peripheral blood. These receptors originate from an elderly woman with active or convalescent COVID-19. Each CDR3 is given with its conserved first and last residue. A D gene is named only where the DNA matches it firmly. Some rows mark clone size as missing; the rest say once, few, many or name a class of expanded clone.

TGTGCCAGCAGCCAGCCTAGTCGTGCTGAAGCTTTCTTT,CASSQPSRAEAFF,-,TRBJ1-1,-,TRBV28
TGTGCCAGCAGTGCGGGGGCTAGCGGGAGACCGGGAACAGATACGCAGTATTTT,CASSAGASGRPGTDTQYF,-,TRBJ2-3,TRBD2,TRBV6-1
TGTGCCAGCAGCTTAGATTCTTCGACACTTTATCAGCCCCAGCATTTT,CASSLDSSTLYQPQHF,few,TRBJ1-5,-,TRBV11-2
TGTGCCAGCAGTCCCGGGGAGGGGACAAATTCACCCCTCCACTTT,CASSPGEGTNSPLHF,-,TRBJ1-6,-,TRBV25-1
TGCGCCAGCACCTCCGGGGACAGGGATAGTGAAAAACTGTTTTTT,CASTSGDRDSEKLFF,few,TRBJ1-4,TRBD1,TRBV5-1
TGTGCCAGCTCAAGACAGCTAGCGGGAGGTTACAATGAGCAGTTCTTC,CASSRQLAGGYNEQFF,few,TRBJ2-1,TRBD2,TRBV18
TGTGCCAGCAGCTTACGGGATACGCAGTATTTT,CASSLRDTQYF,-,TRBJ2-3,-,TRBV5-8
TGTGCCAGCAGCTTGGGGGGGGGTCAGCCCCAGCATTTT,CASSLGGGQPQHF,-,TRBJ1-5,-,TRBV5-4
TGCGCCAGCAGCCAACAACGGGACTCCGTCCCGGAGACCCAGTACTTC,CASSQQRDSVPETQYF,once,TRBJ2-5,-,TRBV4-1
TGTGCCACCGGGACTAGCGGGGCAAGCAGAGGGCAGTACTTC,CATGTSGASRGQYF,-,TRBJ2-7,TRBD2,TRBV24-1
TGTGCCAGCAGCGGGTCGGGGGGCACCGGGGAGCTGTTTTTT,CASSGSGGTGELFF,-,TRBJ2-2,TRBD2,TRBV7-3
TGCGCCAGCAGCGGAGCTAACTATGGCTACACCTTC,CASSGANYGYTF,-,TRBJ1-2,-,TRBV5-1
TGTGCCAGCAGCTTTATATCCGGGGGGGTAGGCAATCAGCCCCAGCATTTT,CASSFISGGVGNQPQHF,-,TRBJ1-5,-,TRBV7-9
TGTGCCAGCAGAACTCCAAATCAGCCCCAGCATTTT,CASRTPNQPQHF,-,TRBJ1-5,-,TRBV2
TGTGCCAGTAGTCCACTAGCGGCGTCCTACAATGAGCAGTTCTTC,CASSPLAASYNEQFF,once,TRBJ2-1,TRBD2,TRBV19
TGTGCCAGCAGCGCTGACAGGCCGAACACCGGGGAGCTGTTTTTT,CASSADRPNTGELFF,-,TRBJ2-2,-,TRBV5-4
TGTGCCACCGCCGGGACAGGGAACGAAAAACTGTTTTTT,CATAGTGNEKLFF,-,TRBJ1-4,TRBD1,TRBV27
TGCGCCAGCAGCTTGGGCCCTAGCGGGAGGGCCTACGAGCAGTACTTC,CASSLGPSGRAYEQYF,few,TRBJ2-7,TRBD2,TRBV5-1
TGTGCCACCAGCGGGGACAGGGCGAACACTGAAGCTTTCTTT,CATSGDRANTEAFF,-,TRBJ1-1,TRBD1,TRBV15
TGTGCCAGCAATCTACAGGGGTCAGAGGGCTACACCTTC,CASNLQGSEGYTF,-,TRBJ1-2,TRBD1,TRBV5-4
TGTGCCAGCAGCTTGTCCGGCAATCAGCCCCAGCATTTT,CASSLSGNQPQHF,few,TRBJ1-5,-,TRBV5-5
TGTGCCAGCAGTGAGCGCCGAGCTAACTATGGCTACACCTTC,CASSERRANYGYTF,-,TRBJ1-2,-,TRBV2
TGTGCCAGCTCACCAGACAGGAACTATGGCTACACCTTC,CASSPDRNYGYTF,-,TRBJ1-2,-,TRBV18
TGTGCCAGCAGCTTGGGCGCAGGGGGCATCGGGCCCCTCCACTTT,CASSLGAGGIGPLHF,-,TRBJ1-6,TRBD1,TRBV7-9